These 9 T cell receptor beta chains share one sample of origin, sequenced in a study of response to subunit inactivated influenza vaccine. One entry per CDR3 protein, called by TCRdb with MiXCR from the RT-PCR reads. The table has over 650,000 distinct CDR3 sequences, 15% to 20% seen once. This sample comprised PBMCs from blood, obtained 4 to 6 days after vaccination. These receptors all stem from a middle-aged man who received an inactivated influenza vaccine.

This clonotype was seen a handful of times. The rearrangement links TRBV7-9 to TRBJ2-5, with D uncertain. Trimming left V 5 bases short and J 2 bases short, with 12 bases between. Germline CDR1 SEHNR, CDR2 FQNEAQ (reference sequence). The CDR3 consists of 14 residues. As DNA, the CDR3 is TGTGCCAGCAGCCCTGGGTCTCGACAAGAGACCCAGTACTTC. Amino acid sequence: CASSPGSRQETQYF.

The chain joins TRBV20-1 to TRBJ2-5; tentative D call: TRBD2 (6 bases). The CDR3 length is 13 residues. V was shortened by 6 bases and J by 5 bases, with 16 bases between the two germline ends. CDR1 DFQATT and CDR2 SNEGSKA come from the germline V gene (reference sequence). CDR3 protein: CSATTGLWETQYF. The CDR3 DNA is TGCAGTGCGACCACGGGACTTTGGGAGACCCAGTACTTC.

This clonotype came up a few times. V gene TRBV12-3 or TRBV12-4 combines with J gene TRBJ2-3, with 8 bases that match TRBD2. The junction had 9 bases not matched to a gene; V was cut back by 6 bases and J by 1 base. This CDR3 has 16 residues. This chain's CDR3 is CASSPRDGGGTDTQYF. CDR3 DNA sequence: TGTGCCAGCAGCCCCAGGGACGGGGGGGGCACAGATACGCAGTATTTT.

The V call is TRBV5-6, the J call TRBJ2-7; perhaps TRBD1 as D (5 bases). V lost 7 bases and J 7 bases, leaving 15 bases between the germline ends. The CDR3 length is 12 residues. The V gene's germline CDR1 is SGHDT and CDR2 YYEEEE. The CDR3 loop reads CASGFSGIEQYF. The CDR3 coding sequence is TGTGCCAGCGGATTTTCAGGGATTGAGCAGTACTTC.

The chain has TRBV20-1 and TRBJ1-1; TRBD1 matches 8 bases. The CDR3 has 14 amino acids. Trimming removed 1 base from V and 1 base from J; junction bases left unmatched: 2. Germline lookup yields CDR1 DFQATT and CDR2 SNEGSKA (reference sequence). The CDR3 loop is CSARGGQGNTEAFF. CDR3 nucleotides: TGCAGTGCTAGAGGCGGACAGGGGAACACTGAAGCTTTCTTT.

The chain employs TRBV20-1 and TRBJ2-1, with 9 bases matching TRBD1. CDR3 size: 19 residues. In germline, CDR1 is DFQATT, CDR2 SNEGSKA (reference sequence). V was clipped by 3 bases and J by 1 base; unmatched bases: 16. CDR3 in amino acids: CSASLGGQGLLGSYNEQFF. The CDR3 DNA reads TGCAGTGCTAGTTTGGGGGGACAGGGCTTGCTTGGATCCTACAATGAGCAGTTCTTC.

The rearrangement uses TRBV6-2 or TRBV6-3 and TRBJ2-7; 7 bases fit TRBD1. CDR1 MNHEY and CDR2 SVGEGT come from the germline V gene. The CDR3 is 16 residues long. Losses at the gene ends were 5 bases for V and 4 bases for J; bases not matched to a gene: 14. CDR3 residues: CASSTTGTALGYEQYF. Written as DNA, the CDR3 is TGTGCCAGCAGTACCACCGGGACAGCCCTGGGGTACGAGCAGTACTTC.

This clonotype has a single count. A read error is possible here, since a much larger clone lies one base away. The CDR3 loop reads CSSSGNYNEQYF. The CDR3 region has the DNA TGCAGCAGCAGCGGGAACTACAATGAGCAGTACTTC. The chain has TRBV20-1 and TRBJ2-1; 7 nucleotides match TRBD2. The assigned J gene may be wrong: the sequence end matches TRBJ2-7 better. Looked up from germline, CDR1 is DFQATT and CDR2 is SNEGSKA (reference sequence). The CDR3 is 12 residues long.

Turning to this clonotype: This likely comes from a read error, as the CDR3 has no conserved phenylalanine or tryptophan at its end. The chain combines TRBV4-1 with TRBJ2-2; 7 bases align to TRBD2. Germline V lookup: CDR1 MGHRA, CDR2 YSYEKL. The CDR3 totals 17 residues. Unmatched junction bases numbered 10, after V lost 6 bases and J lost 0 bases. Here the CDR3 reads CASRQHRGGPNTGELFC. CDR3 in DNA: TGCGCCAGCAGACAACATCGGGGAGGGCCGAACACCGGGGAGCTGTTTTGT.